The rows below give T cell receptor beta chains drawn from one sample of a study of shared clonotypes between healthy human individuals. Sequencing was performed with immunoSEQ multiplex PCR; in TCRdb, only in-frame clones are kept and a portion is missing. Of around 600,000 clones in the sample, about 95% are singletons; the top ten hold over 0.1%. The sequenced material came from naive CD8+ T cells sorted from blood. The receptors were sampled from a woman under 40 in good health. CDR3s include the opening cysteine and the closing phenylalanine or tryptophan. The D gene is left open where the match is weak. Size is omitted from some rows. Given values are once, few, many or a class for expanded clones.

D: .; J: TRBJ1-3; size: .; V: TRBV30; CDR3: CAWSVIVRAGNTIYF; DNA: TGTGCCTGGAGTGTCATAGTGAGAGCGGGAAACACCATATATTTT
D: TRBD2; J: TRBJ2-7; size: .; V: TRBV19; CDR3: CASSNGLAGPAYEQYF; DNA: TGTGCCAGTAGTAACGGACTAGCGGGGCCCGCCTACGAGCAGTACTTC
D: .; J: TRBJ2-1; size: .; V: TRBV11-3; CDR3: CASSPPEHNEQFF; DNA: TGTGCCAGCAGCCCCCCTGAGCACAATGAGCAGTTCTTC
D: TRBD2; J: TRBJ2-1; size: once; V: TRBV27; CDR3: CASRTSGNTYNEQFF; DNA: TGTGCCAGCAGAACTAGCGGGAATACCTACAATGAGCAGTTCTTC
D: .; J: TRBJ2-1; size: .; V: TRBV5-4; CDR3: CASSSGESYNEQFF; DNA: TGTGCCAGCAGTTCCGGGGAATCCTACAATGAGCAGTTCTTC
D: .; J: TRBJ2-3; size: .; V: TRBV28; CDR3: CASRPTTGISTDTQYF; DNA: TGTGCCAGCAGGCCAACTACAGGGATCTCCACAGATACGCAGTATTTT
D: TRBD1; J: TRBJ2-3; size: .; V: TRBV25-1; CDR3: CASSEQGAADTQYF; DNA: TGTGCCAGCAGTGAACAGGGGGCGGCAGATACGCAGTATTTT
D: TRBD1; J: TRBJ2-7; size: .; V: TRBV10-3; CDR3: CAISEPPGQGAREQYF; DNA: TGTGCCATCAGTGAGCCACCGGGACAGGGGGCTAGGGAGCAGTACTTC
D: TRBD2; J: TRBJ2-7; size: .; V: TRBV5-8; CDR3: CASSSEGTSWTYEQYF; DNA: TGTGCCAGCAGCTCGGAAGGGACTAGCTGGACCTACGAGCAGTACTTC
D: TRBD1; J: TRBJ1-4; size: .; V: TRBV7-2; CDR3: CASSLAYGTGGADEKLFF; DNA: TGTGCCAGCAGCTTAGCTTATGGGACAGGGGGCGCCGATGAAAAACTGTTTTTT
D: .; J: TRBJ2-7; size: .; V: TRBV27; CDR3: CASSLVGGSTYEQYF; DNA: TGTGCCAGCAGTTTAGTTGGGGGTTCTACCTACGAGCAGTACTTC
D: .; J: TRBJ1-1; size: .; V: TRBV7-9; CDR3: CAVTWGYSAFF; DNA: TGTGCCGTAACGTGGGGGTATTCAGCTTTCTTT
D: .; J: TRBJ2-2; size: .; V: TRBV19; CDR3: CASSRNLGTGELFF; DNA: TGTGCCAGTAGCCGCAACCTGGGGACCGGGGAGCTGTTTTTT
D: .; J: TRBJ2-3; size: .; V: TRBV7-6; CDR3: CASSLEGSRGDTQYF; DNA: TGTGCCAGCAGCTTAGAGGGTAGCAGGGGAGATACGCAGTATTTT
D: TRBD1; J: TRBJ2-7; size: .; V: TRBV5-1; CDR3: CASSLADRGPYEQYF; DNA: TGCGCCAGCAGCTTGGCCGACAGGGGGCCGTACGAGCAGTACTTC
D: .; J: TRBJ2-7; size: .; V: TRBV6-5; CDR3: CASSYSGGSYEQYF; DNA: TGTGCCAGCAGTTACTCAGGGGGCTCCTACGAGCAGTACTTC
D: .; J: TRBJ1-3; size: .; V: TRBV6-5; CDR3: CASIEQNSGNTIYF; DNA: TGTGCCAGCATCGAACAGAACTCTGGAAACACCATATATTTT
D: TRBD2; J: TRBJ2-2; size: .; V: TRBV28; CDR3: CASSTLRGAGELFF; DNA: TGTGCCAGCAGTACCCTTCGGGGGGCCGGGGAGCTGTTTTTT
D: TRBD1; J: TRBJ1-5; size: .; V: TRBV9; CDR3: CASSVGGTVSSNQPQHF; DNA: TGTGCCAGCAGCGTAGGAGGGACAGTCTCTAGCAATCAGCCCCAGCATTTT
D: .; J: TRBJ2-2; size: .; V: TRBV6-1; CDR3: CASSALGAGELFF; DNA: TGTGCCAGCAGTGCCCTAGGGGCCGGGGAGCTGTTTTTT
D: .; J: TRBJ2-7; size: once; V: TRBV11-2; CDR3: CASSLDQVGWQYF; DNA: TGTGCCAGCAGCTTAGATCAAGTGGGCTGGCAGTACTTC
D: TRBD2; J: TRBJ2-1; size: .; V: TRBV13; CDR3: CASSAALLAGVGNEQFF; DNA: TGTGCCAGCAGCGCTGCCTTGCTAGCGGGAGTAGGGAATGAGCAGTTCTTC
D: TRBD1; J: TRBJ1-5; size: .; V: TRBV15; CDR3: CATSRRGQVTANQPQHF; DNA: TGTGCCACCAGCAGACGGGGACAGGTGACGGCAAATCAGCCCCAGCATTTT
D: .; J: TRBJ2-1; size: .; V: TRBV5-1; CDR3: CASSFNSPNEQFF; DNA: TGCGCCAGCAGCTTTAACAGCCCCAATGAGCAGTTCTTC
D: TRBD1; J: TRBJ2-7; size: once; V: TRBV10-1; CDR3: CASSPGTGDPYEQYF; DNA: TGCGCCAGCAGTCCCGGGACAGGGGACCCCTACGAGCAGTACTTC
D: TRBD2; J: TRBJ2-1; size: .; V: TRBV4-1; CDR3: CASSQDPSGSSYNEQFF; DNA: TGCGCCAGCAGCCAAGATCCTAGCGGGAGCTCCTACAATGAGCAGTTCTTC
D: TRBD1; J: TRBJ1-1; size: .; V: TRBV19; CDR3: CASSITGASGAFF; DNA: TGTGCCAGTAGTATAACAGGGGCCTCTGGGGCTTTCTTT
D: .; J: TRBJ2-7; size: .; V: TRBV5-4; CDR3: CASSLTSSSYEQYF; DNA: TGTGCCAGCAGCCTTACTTCGTCATCCTACGAGCAGTACTTC
D: .; J: TRBJ2-1; size: .; V: TRBV28; CDR3: CATREQGGADEQFF; DNA: TGTGCCACGAGGGAACAGGGGGGGGCCGATGAGCAGTTCTTC
D: .; J: TRBJ2-2; size: .; V: TRBV11-2; CDR3: CASSSEGPWGGELFF; DNA: TGTGCCAGCAGCTCTGAGGGTCCTTGGGGTGGGGAGCTGTTTTTT
D: TRBD1; J: TRBJ2-7; size: .; V: TRBV27; CDR3: CASSLQTGGYEQYF; DNA: TGTGCCAGCAGTCTCCAGACAGGGGGCTACGAGCAGTACTTC
D: TRBD2; J: TRBJ2-2; size: .; V: TRBV19; CDR3: CASSGLAEMGELFF; DNA: TGTGCCAGTAGTGGACTAGCGGAAATGGGGGAGCTGTTTTTT
D: TRBD1; J: TRBJ2-7; size: .; V: TRBV29-1; CDR3: CSVEVVQGIEQYF; DNA: TGCAGCGTTGAAGTTGTACAGGGGATCGAGCAGTACTTC
D: .; J: TRBJ2-7; size: .; V: TRBV25-1; CDR3: CASSEMYEQYF; DNA: TGTGCCAGCAGTGAAATGTACGAGCAGTACTTC
D: .; J: TRBJ1-2; size: .; V: TRBV5-4; CDR3: CASRGVPGYGYTF; DNA: TGTGCCAGCAGAGGGGTGCCTGGCTATGGCTACACCTTC
D: TRBD2; J: TRBJ2-1; size: .; V: TRBV4-1; CDR3: CASSHVSGRAGNEQFF; DNA: TGCGCCAGCAGCCACGTCAGCGGGAGGGCCGGGAATGAGCAGTTCTTC
D: TRBD2; J: TRBJ2-5; size: .; V: TRBV6-5; CDR3: CASSYGGVGETQYF; DNA: TGTGCCAGCAGCTACGGGGGGGTTGGAGAGACCCAGTACTTC
D: .; J: TRBJ2-7; size: .; V: TRBV6-1; CDR3: CASSGTLSGEQYF; DNA: TGTGCCAGCAGTGGGACGCTATCGGGGGAGCAGTACTTC
D: .; J: TRBJ2-3; size: once; V: TRBV6-6; CDR3: CASSYSLGGKDTQYF; DNA: TGTGCCAGCAGTTACTCGTTAGGGGGAAAAGATACGCAATATTTT
D: TRBD2; J: TRBJ2-1; size: .; V: TRBV4-1; CDR3: CASSQSTPAGGLEQFF; DNA: TGCGCCAGCAGCCAATCAACCCCCGCGGGAGGCTTGGAGCAGTTCTTC
D: .; J: TRBJ2-7; size: .; V: TRBV4-2; CDR3: CASSQGVDSESYEQYF; DNA: TGTGCCAGCAGCCAAGGGGTGGACTCAGAGTCCTACGAGCAGTACTTC
D: TRBD1; J: TRBJ2-7; size: .; V: TRBV28; CDR3: CASTRDRAGAYEQYF; DNA: TGTGCCAGCACGAGAGACAGGGCCGGGGCGTACGAGCAGTACTTC
D: TRBD2; J: TRBJ2-7; size: .; V: TRBV13; CDR3: CASSAIRLAGSYEQYF; DNA: TGTGCCAGCAGCGCTATACGACTAGCGGGCTCCTACGAGCAGTACTTC
D: .; J: TRBJ1-2; size: .; V: TRBV25-1; CDR3: CASSEQGGYGYTF; DNA: TGTGCCAGCAGTGAGCAAGGCGGCTATGGCTACACCTTC
D: TRBD2; J: TRBJ2-5; size: .; V: TRBV29-1; CDR3: CSVLAGEVPPWGEQYF; DNA: TGCAGCGTTCTAGCGGGAGAGGTCCCTCCCTGGGGGGAGCAGTACTTC
D: .; J: TRBJ1-1; size: once; V: TRBV6-5; CDR3: CASSYSEGLDTEAFF; DNA: TGTGCCAGCAGTTACAGCGAAGGATTGGACACTGAAGCTTTCTTT
D: .; J: TRBJ1-2; size: .; V: TRBV7-9; CDR3: CASSLGNGLGGYTF; DNA: TGTGCCAGCAGCTTGGGAAACGGACTCGGCGGCTACACCTTC
D: .; J: TRBJ1-2; size: .; V: TRBV27; CDR3: CASGPGHYGYTF; DNA: TGTGCCAGCGGCCCCGGTCACTATGGCTACACCTTC
D: TRBD1; J: TRBJ2-7; size: .; V: TRBV27; CDR3: CASSLLPRDRRSYEQYF; DNA: TGTGCCAGCAGTCTACTCCCCCGGGACAGGAGATCCTACGAGCAGTACTTC
D: TRBD2; J: TRBJ2-2; size: .; V: TRBV27; CDR3: CASSLAGLPPELFF; DNA: TGTGCCAGCAGTCTAGCGGGACTGCCTCCGGAGCTGTTTTTT
D: TRBD2; J: TRBJ2-7; size: .; V: TRBV27; CDR3: CASSLIAGGTYEQYF; DNA: TGTGCCAGCAGTTTAATAGCGGGAGGAACATACGAGCAGTACTTC
D: .; J: TRBJ1-5; size: .; V: TRBV4-1; CDR3: CASSQDQHGNQPQHF; DNA: TGCGCCAGCAGCCAAGATCAACACGGTAATCAGCCCCAGCATTTT
D: .; J: TRBJ2-5; size: .; V: TRBV10-2; CDR3: CASRQGQETQYF; DNA: TGCGCCAGCAGACAGGGTCAGGAGACCCAGTACTTC
D: .; J: TRBJ1-5; size: once; V: TRBV5-8; CDR3: CASSFGGNQPQHF; DNA: TGTGCCAGCAGCTTTGGGGGGAATCAGCCCCAGCATTTT
D: TRBD1; J: TRBJ1-1; size: .; V: TRBV28; CDR3: CASSWDRGSITEAFF; DNA: TGTGCCAGCAGTTGGGACAGGGGGTCGATCACTGAAGCTTTCTTT
D: .; J: TRBJ1-2; size: .; V: TRBV7-9; CDR3: CASSSRKSISGDYGYTF; DNA: TGTGCCAGCAGCTCCCGGAAGAGTATTAGTGGGGACTATGGCTACACCTTC
D: .; J: TRBJ2-7; size: .; V: TRBV11-2; CDR3: CASSLEIAEVRYEQYF; DNA: TGTGCCAGCAGCTTAGAGATAGCGGAGGTGAGGTACGAGCAGTACTTC
D: .; J: TRBJ2-7; size: .; V: TRBV2; CDR3: CALVRPSYEQYF; DNA: TGTGCTCTGGTCAGGCCTTCCTACGAGCAGTACTTC
D: .; J: TRBJ2-2; size: .; V: TRBV7-9; CDR3: CASSLERGYTGELFF; DNA: TGTGCCAGCAGCTTAGAACGGGGATACACCGGGGAGCTGTTTTTT
D: .; J: TRBJ1-2; size: .; V: TRBV2; CDR3: CASSELTQANYGYTF; DNA: TGTGCCAGCAGTGAATTGACTCAAGCTAACTATGGCTACACCTTC